This T cell receptor beta chain was identified in a study of T-cell reconstitution after alpha-beta-depleted transplantation in children. The TCRbeta library was prepared with unique molecular identifiers. Via MiXCR, TCRdb re-called the PCR reads, giving one row per CDR3 protein. Altogether about 230,000 distinct CDR3 sequences are present, over 9.5% being singletons, with the ten largest covering approximately 4.7%. Germline V gene data show CDR1 as SGHRS and CDR2 as YFSETQ. CDR3 length equals 16 residues. The ends lost 3 bases at V and 8 bases at J; junction bases unmatched: 13. The V and J genes are TRBV5-1 and TRBJ1-4; TRBD1 matches at 7 bases. This TCR was sampled from a human donor who donated a stem cell graft to a child with SCID. Material: PBMCs from the stem cell graft donor, obtained from the stem cell graft. The CDR3 region is CASSSAGEGAYEKLFF. The DNA for the CDR3 is TGCGCCAGCAGCTCGGCGGGGGAGGGGGCTTACGAAAAACTGTTTTTT.